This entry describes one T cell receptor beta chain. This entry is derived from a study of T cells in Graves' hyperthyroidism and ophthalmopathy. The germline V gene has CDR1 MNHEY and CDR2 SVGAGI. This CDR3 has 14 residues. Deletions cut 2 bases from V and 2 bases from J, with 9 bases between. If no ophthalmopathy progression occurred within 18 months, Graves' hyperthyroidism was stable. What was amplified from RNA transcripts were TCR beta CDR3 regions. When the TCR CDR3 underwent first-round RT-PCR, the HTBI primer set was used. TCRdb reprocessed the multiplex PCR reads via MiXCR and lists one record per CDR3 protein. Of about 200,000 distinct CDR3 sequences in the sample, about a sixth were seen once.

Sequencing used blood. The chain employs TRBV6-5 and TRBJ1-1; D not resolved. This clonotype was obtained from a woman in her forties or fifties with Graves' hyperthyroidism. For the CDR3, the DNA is TGTGCCAGCAGTTACGTTTTTGGTAACACTGAAGCTTTCTTT. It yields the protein CASSYVFGNTEAFF.